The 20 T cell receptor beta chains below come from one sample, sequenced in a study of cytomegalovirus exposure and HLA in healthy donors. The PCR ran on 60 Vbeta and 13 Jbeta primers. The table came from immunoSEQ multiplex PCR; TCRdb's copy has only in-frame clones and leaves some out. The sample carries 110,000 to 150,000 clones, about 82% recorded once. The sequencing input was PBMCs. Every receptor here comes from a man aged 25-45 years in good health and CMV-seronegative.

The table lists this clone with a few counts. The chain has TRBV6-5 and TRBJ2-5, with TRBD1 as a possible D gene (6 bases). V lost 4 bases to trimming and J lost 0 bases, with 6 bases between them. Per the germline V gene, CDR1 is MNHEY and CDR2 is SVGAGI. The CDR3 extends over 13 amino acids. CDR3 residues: CASSWTDQETQYF. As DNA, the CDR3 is TGTGCCAGCAGTTGGACAGACCAAGAGACCCAGTACTTC.

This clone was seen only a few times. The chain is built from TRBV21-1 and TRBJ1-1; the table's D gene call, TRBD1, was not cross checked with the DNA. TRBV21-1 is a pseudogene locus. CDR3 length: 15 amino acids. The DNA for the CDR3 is TGTGCCAGCAGCAAACCCGGGACAGGGTGTGGTGAAGCTTTCTTT. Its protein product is CASSKPGTGCGEAFF.

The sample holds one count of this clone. The CDR3 bases are TGTGCCAGCAGTCCTACTAGGGGGTATGGTCAGCCCCAGCATTTT. Amino acid sequence: CASSPTRGYGQPQHF. The chain employs TRBV28 and TRBJ1-5, with a possible D match to TRBD1 (6 bases). Trimming removed 5 bases from V and 6 bases from J, with 17 bases in between. Germline CDR1 reads MDHEN; CDR2 reads SYDVKM. This CDR3 has 15 amino acids.

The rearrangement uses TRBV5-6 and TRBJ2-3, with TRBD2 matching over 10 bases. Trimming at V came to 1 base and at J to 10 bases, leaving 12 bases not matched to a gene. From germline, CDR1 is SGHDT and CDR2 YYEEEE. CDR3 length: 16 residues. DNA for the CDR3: TGTGCCAGCAGCTTGCGGCTAGCGGGAGTTCCGCTACCGCAGTATTTT. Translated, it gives CASSLRLAGVPLPQYF.

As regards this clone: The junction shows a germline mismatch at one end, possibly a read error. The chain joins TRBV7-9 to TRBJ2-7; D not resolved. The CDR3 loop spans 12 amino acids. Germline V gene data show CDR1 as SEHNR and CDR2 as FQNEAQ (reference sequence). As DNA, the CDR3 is TGTTCCAGCAGCTCCTCGGCCTACGAGCAGTACTTC. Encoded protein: CSSSSSAYEQYF.

CDR3: CAISESGEKLFF. Here the CDR3 DNA reads TGTGCCATCAGTGAGTCTGGCGAAAAACTGTTTTTT. The chain has TRBV10-3 and TRBJ1-4; D not certain. Trimming cost V 0 bases and J 8 bases, with 4 bases left between them. The CDR3 loop spans 12 amino acids. Germline V gives CDR1 ENHRY, CDR2 SYGVKD.

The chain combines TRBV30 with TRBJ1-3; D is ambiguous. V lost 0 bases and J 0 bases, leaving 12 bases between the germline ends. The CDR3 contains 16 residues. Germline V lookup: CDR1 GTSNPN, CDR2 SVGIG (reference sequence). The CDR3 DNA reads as TGTGCCTGGAGTGTACTCCCTGAGTTCTCTGGAAACACCATATATTTT. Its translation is CAWSVLPEFSGNTIYF.

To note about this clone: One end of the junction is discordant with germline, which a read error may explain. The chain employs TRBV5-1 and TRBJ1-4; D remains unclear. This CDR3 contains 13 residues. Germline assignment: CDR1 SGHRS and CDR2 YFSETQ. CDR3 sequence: CASSLGKREKLVF. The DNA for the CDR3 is TGCGCCAGCAGCTTGGGGAAGCGTGAAAAACTGGTTTTT. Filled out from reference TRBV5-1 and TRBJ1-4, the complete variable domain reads KAGVTQTPRYLIKTRGQQVTLSCSPISGHRSVSWYQQTPGQGLQFLFEYFSETQRNKGNFPGRFSGRQFSNSRSEMNVSTLELGDSALYLCASSLGKREKLVFGSGTQLSVL.

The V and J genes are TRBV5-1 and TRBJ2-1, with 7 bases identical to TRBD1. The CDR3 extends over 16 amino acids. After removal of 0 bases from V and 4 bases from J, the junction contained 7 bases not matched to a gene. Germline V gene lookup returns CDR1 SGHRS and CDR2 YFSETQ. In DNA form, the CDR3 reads TGCGCCAGCAGCTTGGGGTACGAGGGGGCTTACAATGAGCAGTTCTTC. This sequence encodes CASSLGYEGAYNEQFF.

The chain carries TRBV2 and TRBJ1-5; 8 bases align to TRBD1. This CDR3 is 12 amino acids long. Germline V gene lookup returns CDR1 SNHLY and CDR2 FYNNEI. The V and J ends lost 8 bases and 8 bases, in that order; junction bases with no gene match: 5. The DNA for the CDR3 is TGTGCCAGCGGCAGGGGGCTGGAGCCCCAGCATTTT. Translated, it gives CASGRGLEPQHF.

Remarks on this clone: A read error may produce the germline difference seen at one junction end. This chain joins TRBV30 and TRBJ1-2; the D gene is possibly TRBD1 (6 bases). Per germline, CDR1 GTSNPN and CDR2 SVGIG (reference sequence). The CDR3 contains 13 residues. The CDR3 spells CAWSDGTSDGYPF. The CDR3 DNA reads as TGTGCCTGGAGTGACGGGACATCTGATGGCTACCCCTTC.

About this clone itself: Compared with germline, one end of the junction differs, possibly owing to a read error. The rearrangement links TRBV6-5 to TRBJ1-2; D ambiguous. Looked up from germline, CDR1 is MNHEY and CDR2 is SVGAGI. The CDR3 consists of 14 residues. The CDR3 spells CASSYSASNYGYPF. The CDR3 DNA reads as TGTGCCAGCAGTTACTCGGCCAGCAACTATGGCTACCCCTTC.

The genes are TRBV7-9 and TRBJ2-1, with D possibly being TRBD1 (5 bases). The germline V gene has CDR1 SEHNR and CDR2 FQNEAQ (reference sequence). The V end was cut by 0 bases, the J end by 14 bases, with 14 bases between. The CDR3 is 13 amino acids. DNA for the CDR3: TGTGCCAGCAGCTTAGCGGGGCCCTCAAAGGAGTTCTTC. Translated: CASSLAGPSKEFF.

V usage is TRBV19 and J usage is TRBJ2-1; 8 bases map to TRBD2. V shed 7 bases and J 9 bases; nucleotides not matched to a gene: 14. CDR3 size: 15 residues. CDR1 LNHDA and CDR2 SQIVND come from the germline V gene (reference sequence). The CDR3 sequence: CASNQNSGSHGEQFF. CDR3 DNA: TGTGCCAGTAATCAGAACAGCGGGAGCCACGGTGAGCAGTTCTTC.

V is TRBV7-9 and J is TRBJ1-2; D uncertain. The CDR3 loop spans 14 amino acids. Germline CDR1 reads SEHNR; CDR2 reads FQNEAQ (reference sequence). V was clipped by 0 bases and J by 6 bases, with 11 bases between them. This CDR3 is CASSLAGEGNGYTF. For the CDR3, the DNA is TGTGCCAGCAGCTTAGCTGGGGAGGGAAATGGCTACACCTTC.

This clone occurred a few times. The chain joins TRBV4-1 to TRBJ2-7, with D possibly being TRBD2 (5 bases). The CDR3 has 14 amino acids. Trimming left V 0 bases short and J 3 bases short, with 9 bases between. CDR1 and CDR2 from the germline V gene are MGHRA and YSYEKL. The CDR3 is CASSQEDYLYEQYF. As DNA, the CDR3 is TGCGCCAGCAGCCAAGAAGACTACCTCTACGAGCAGTACTTC.

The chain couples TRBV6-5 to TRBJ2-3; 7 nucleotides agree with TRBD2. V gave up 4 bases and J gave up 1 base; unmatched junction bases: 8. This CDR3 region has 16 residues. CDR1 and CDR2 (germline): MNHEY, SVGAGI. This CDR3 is CASSSGGVRGTDTQYF. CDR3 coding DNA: TGTGCCAGCAGTTCGGGGGGTGTCAGGGGCACAGATACGCAGTATTTT.

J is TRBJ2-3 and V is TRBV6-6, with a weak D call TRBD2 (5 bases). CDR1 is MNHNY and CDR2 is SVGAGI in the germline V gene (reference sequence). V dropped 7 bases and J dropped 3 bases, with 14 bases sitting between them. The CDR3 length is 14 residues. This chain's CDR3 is CASTPSGSTDTQYF. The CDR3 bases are TGTGCCAGCACACCGTCGGGGTCGACAGATACGCAGTATTTT.

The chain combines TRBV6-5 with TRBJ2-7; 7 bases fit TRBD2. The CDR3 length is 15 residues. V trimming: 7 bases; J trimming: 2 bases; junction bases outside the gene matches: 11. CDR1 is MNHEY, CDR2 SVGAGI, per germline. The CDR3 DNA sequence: TGTGCCAGCAAGACAAGCGGGGCGAGAACCTACGAGCAGTACTTC. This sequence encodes CASKTSGARTYEQYF.

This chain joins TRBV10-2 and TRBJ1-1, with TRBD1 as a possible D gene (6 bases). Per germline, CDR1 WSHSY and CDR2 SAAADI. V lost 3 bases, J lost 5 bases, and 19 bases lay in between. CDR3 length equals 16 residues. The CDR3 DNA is TGCGCCAGCAGTGATGGGCACAAAGGGGGTCGAACTGAAGCTTTCTTT. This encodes CASSDGHKGGRTEAFF.